The TCR beta chain under discussion was sequenced for a study of cytomegalovirus exposure and HLA in healthy donors. Across the whole study: Earlier work reported 95 million to 130 million unique TCR beta sequences from 150 million to 200 million T cells.

Notes on this clone: Its antigen remains unidentified.

Germline loops: CDR1 SGHNT, CDR2 YENEEA. V was trimmed by 4 bases and J by 6 bases, leaving 16 bases between them. The CDR3 extends over 15 amino acids. The study ran its PCR with 60 Vbeta and 13 Jbeta primers. Method: immunoSEQ multiplex PCR; TCRdb's copy keeps in-frame clones and lacks some. The sample carries approximately 130,000 clones, approximately 75% recorded once. Healthy donors of bone marrow made up the group. Study-wide findings and caveats: A later analysis found common viral pathogens apparently linked to several of the most significant clusters. Trimming of TCR beta V- and J-genes showed a link, identified in a later analysis, to a missense DCLRE1C variant.

This receptor was taken from a male donor in good health and CMV-seronegative. The gene calls are TRBV11-3 and TRBJ2-1; tentative D call: TRBD1 (5 bases). The sample taken for sequencing was PBMCs. The CDR3 nucleotides read TGTGCCAGCAGCTCACCCACCTCCAGGGTCAATGAGCAGTTCTTC. As protein: CASSSPTSRVNEQFF.